This T cell receptor beta chain was obtained from a study of blood T cell repertoires in COVID-19. The method was immunoSEQ multiplex PCR; TCRdb's version includes in-frame clones alone and lacks a portion of them. Here the sample spans fewer than 110,000 clones, around 87% being singletons. CDR1 SGDLS and CDR2 YYNGEE come from the germline V gene. The CDR3 is 14 residues long. Trimming stripped 0 bases from V and 3 bases from J, with 8 bases between. This receptor was identified in a woman younger than 45 with acute or convalescent COVID-19. The rearrangement uses TRBV9 and TRBJ2-3; no firm D call. The sample was peripheral blood. CDR3 sequence (DNA): TGTGCCAGCAGCGTAGAATCTAGAACAGATACGCAGTATTTT. Amino acid sequence: CASSVESRTDTQYF.